This passage covers 14 T cell receptor beta chains from one sample sequenced in a study of CD8+ T cells in alopecia areata. Extracted RNA was reverse transcribed, and the resulting cDNA served as sequencing template. Produced via immunoSEQ multiplex PCR; TCRdb's table is partial and in-frame only. The sample carries some 150,000 clones, 62% recorded once. Sequencing used CD8+ T cells sorted from blood. Receptors originate from a human donor in good health.

V and J are TRBV11-1 and TRBJ2-1, with D possibly matching TRBD2 (5 bases). The CDR3 has 16 residues. Per germline, CDR1 SGHAT and CDR2 FQDESV (reference sequence). The V end was cut by 3 bases, the J end by 10 bases, with 22 bases between. CDR3 loop: CASSLNGYSTGGEQFF. The DNA for the CDR3 is TGTGCCAGCAGCTTGAACGGCTATTCCACTGGCGGGGAGCAGTTCTTC.

This chain uses TRBV2 with TRBJ2-7; unclear D gene. The germline V gene encodes CDR1 SNHLY and CDR2 FYNNEI. This CDR3 region has 12 residues. Trimming cost V 1 base and J 6 bases, with 7 bases left between them. CDR3 DNA: TGTGCCAGCAGTGAAGATAGTTTCGAGCAGTACTTC. The encoded protein is CASSEDSFEQYF.

The gene calls are TRBV2 and TRBJ2-3; D is uncertain. Trimming took off 3 bases at V and 0 bases at J, with 10 bases between the two ends. The CDR3 has 15 residues. The V gene's germline CDR1 is SNHLY and CDR2 FYNNEI. The CDR3: CASSDGPGSTDTQYF. The CDR3 DNA sequence: TGTGCCAGCAGTGATGGCCCCGGCAGCACAGATACGCAGTATTTT.

This clone was observed a single time. The CDR3: CATRMTGSYEQYF. Written as DNA, the CDR3 is TGTGCCACCAGGATGACAGGCTCCTACGAGCAGTACTTC. J is TRBJ2-7 and V is TRBV25-1; perhaps TRBD1 as D (6 bases). Germline V gene data show CDR1 as MGHDK and CDR2 as SYGVNS. The V gene lost 10 bases and the J gene lost 0 bases, with 13 bases spanning the gap. The CDR3 length is 13 residues.

The chain employs TRBV14 and TRBJ2-7, with D unresolved. Germline V CDR1 and CDR2: SGHDN, FVKESK. V lost 1 base and J lost 10, with 8 bases in between. This CDR3 contains 11 residues. The CDR3 DNA reads as TGTGCCAGCAGCCAAGGAATGTTACAGTACTTC. Translated: CASSQGMLQYF.

This chain links TRBV28 with TRBJ2-2; D may be TRBD1 or TRBD2 (5 bases each). Trimming removed 7 bases at V and 0 bases at J, with 15 bases between. The germline CDR1 and CDR2 sequences are MDHEN and SYDVKM. CDR3 length: 16 amino acids. DNA for the CDR3: TGTGCCAGCAAGAAAGGGACCATCACGAACACCGGGGAGCTGTTTTTT. The encoded protein is CASKKGTITNTGELFF.

This clone was seen a few times. V usage is TRBV11-2 and J usage is TRBJ2-4, with D unresolved. The CDR3 has 12 amino acids. Germline V lookup: CDR1 SGHAT, CDR2 FQNNGV. With 4 bases removed from V and 9 bases from J, the gap between germline ends came to 10 bases. For the CDR3, the DNA is TGTGCCAGCAGCTCCCCGCTGAGCATTCAGTACTTC. Protein: CASSSPLSIQYF. The entire variable domain, with the rest obtained from reference TRBV11-2 and TRBJ2-4, is as follows: EAGVAQSPRYKIIEKRQSVAFWCNPISGHATLYWYQQILGQGPKLLIQFQNNGVVDDSQLPKDRFSAERLKGVDSTLKIQPAKLEDSAVYLCASSSPLSIQYFGAGTRLSVL.

The rearrangement joins TRBV9 to TRBJ1-3, with D unresolved. Germline-derived CDR1 and CDR2 are SGDLS and YYNGEE. Trimming stripped 6 bases from V and 4 bases from J, with 5 bases between. This CDR3 region has 11 residues. The CDR3 nucleotides read TGTGCCAGCATCCGGGGAAACACCATATATTTT. As protein: CASIRGNTIYF.

V gene TRBV30 combines with J gene TRBJ2-5; TRBD2 matches at 8 bases. The germline gives CDR1 GTSNPN, CDR2 SVGIG (reference sequence). CDR3 length: 14 amino acids. The V and J ends lost 0 bases and 3 bases, in that order; junction bases with no gene match: 3. The CDR3 DNA reads TGTGCCTGGAGTGTGGGAGCGGGAGAAGAGACCCAGTACTTC. As protein: CAWSVGAGEETQYF. The complete variable domain, with remaining parts taken from reference TRBV30 and TRBJ2-5, reads SQTIHQWPATLVQPVGSPLSLECTVEGTSNPNLYWYRQAAGRGLQLLFYSVGIGQISSEVPQNLSASRPQDRQFILSSKKLLLSDSGFYLCAWSVGAGEETQYFGPGTRLLVL.

The V gene is TRBV7-6, the J gene TRBJ2-1; no definite D call. This CDR3 is 13 amino acids long. V lost 1 base and J 6 bases, leaving 7 bases between the germline ends. CDR1 and CDR2 from the germline V gene are SGHVS and FNYEAQ. The CDR3 protein is CASSLGASNEQFF. The DNA of the CDR3 is TGTGCCAGCAGCTTAGGGGCTAGCAATGAGCAGTTCTTC.

This clone was counted a few times. The rearrangement joins TRBV27 to TRBJ2-7; a weak D match, TRBD1 (5 bases). The V gene lost 2 bases and the J gene lost 5 bases, with 13 bases spanning the gap. Per the germline V gene, CDR1 is MNHEY and CDR2 is SMNVEV (reference sequence). The CDR3 length is 14 residues. The chain's CDR3 is CASSLGQGTNEQYF. For the CDR3, the DNA is TGTGCCAGCAGTTTAGGGCAGGGAACGAACGAGCAGTACTTC.

The gene calls are TRBV2 and TRBJ1-1, with D perhaps TRBD1 (5 bases). The ends were cut back, 7 bases at V and 3 bases at J, with 18 bases in the middle. This CDR3 has 15 residues. CDR1 is SNHLY, CDR2 FYNNEI, per germline. CDR3 region: CASKISRGGDTEAFF. The CDR3 nucleotides read TGTGCCAGCAAGATTAGTAGGGGCGGGGACACTGAAGCTTTCTTT.

The rearrangement uses TRBV6-5 and TRBJ1-2; D not resolved. Trimming shortened V by 3 bases and J by 2 bases, and 10 bases separated the two germline ends. CDR3 length: 14 residues. From germline, CDR1 is MNHEY and CDR2 SVGAGI. CDR3 coding DNA: TGTGCCAGCAGTTATTCCAATACGAACTATGGCTACACCTTC. Translation: CASSYSNTNYGYTF.

In regard to this clone: Other nucleotide sequences in the sample specify the same CDR3. V and J are TRBV20-1 and TRBJ2-3; D gene unclear. V was cut by 2 bases and J by 3 bases, with 3 bases left in between. In germline, CDR1 is DFQATT, CDR2 SNEGSKA (reference sequence). This CDR3 region has 11 residues. As DNA, the CDR3 is TGCAGTGCTAGAAGTACAGATACGCAGTATTTT. It is translated as CSARSTDTQYF.